The T cell receptor (beta chain) under discussion was sequenced for a study of T cell repertoires in cytomegalovirus infection. Study-level information: In public TCR beta signatures, there were indications of both CMV infection and matching HLA type.

Each CDR3 protein gets one entry after TCRdb re-called the reads with MiXCR. The repertoire includes about 740,000 distinct CDR3 sequences, about a third of them detected once, and around 2.8% sits in the top ten. Deletions cut 0 bases from V and 8 bases from J, with 7 bases between. The V gene's germline CDR1 is MNHEY and CDR2 SVGAGI. The CDR3 has 13 residues. Whole-study findings and limits: The ex vivo response was dominated by HLA-C-restricted CMV-specific TCR beta clonotypes. Summed frequency of public TCR beta families distinguished CMV carriers with the relevant HLA.

Regarding this clonotype: Its specificity is not known.

The chain couples TRBV6-5 to TRBJ2-2; no definite D call. This sequence was found in a human donor in good health (CMV status not recorded). Some clones in this sample may be carry-over from other donors' samples. Source material: PBMCs. In nucleotides, the CDR3 is TGTGCCAGCAGTTACTCGGTCCCTGGGGAGCTGTTTTTT. Protein: CASSYSVPGELFF.